What follows are 19 T cell receptor beta chains derived from one specimen sequenced in a study of shared clonotypes between healthy human individuals. Data came from immunoSEQ multiplex PCR; TCRdb stores just in-frame clones and leaves some out. Among about 960,000 clones, over 75% were seen once, and the ten largest hold around 1.5%. The sequencing input was memory CD4+ T cells sorted from blood. Stated subset: CD45RA-negative fraction. These receptors all stem from a man younger than 30 in good health.

This clone appeared a few times. The rearrangement uses TRBV11-2 and TRBJ1-6, with TRBD1 identical over 12 bases. Germline loops: CDR1 SGHAT, CDR2 FQNNGV. V dropped 5 bases and J dropped 12; count of bases not matched to a gene: 5. The CDR3 spans 14 residues. The DNA for the CDR3 is TGTGCCAGCAGCGTCGGGACAGGGGGCAAACCCCTCCACTTT. Its protein product is CASSVGTGGKPLHF.

The V gene is TRBV30, the J gene TRBJ1-2; D call uncertain. CDR3 length: 15 amino acids. Germline V gene lookup returns CDR1 GTSNPN and CDR2 SVGIG (reference sequence). V was clipped by 0 bases and J by 2 bases, with 13 bases between them. Here the CDR3 reads CAWSVPATVNYGYTF. CDR3 sequence (DNA): TGTGCCTGGAGTGTCCCCGCCACAGTCAACTATGGCTACACCTTC.

Concerning this clone itself: The same CDR3 arises from other DNA sequences in this sample as well. The gene calls are TRBV7-2 and TRBJ1-2; TRBD1 is a possible D gene (5 bases). Trimming left V 5 bases short and J 4 bases short, with 11 bases between. The CDR3 consists of 13 residues. Germline CDR1 reads SGHTA; CDR2 reads FQGNSA. The CDR3: CASSPDRVYGYTF. As DNA, the CDR3 is TGTGCCAGCAGCCCAGACAGAGTCTATGGCTACACCTTC.

Worth noting for this clone: Other DNA variants within this sample encode the same CDR3. This sequence joins TRBV10-3 and TRBJ2-7; D is unresolved. Trimming removed 2 bases from V and 4 bases from J, with 6 bases in between. The germline CDR1 and CDR2 sequences are ENHRY and SYGVKD. There are 12 residues in the CDR3. The CDR3 nucleotides read TGTGCCATCAGTGAGGGTACGTACGAGCAGTACTTC. Its protein is CAISEGTYEQYF.

V is TRBV4-3 and J is TRBJ2-5, with 7 bases fitting TRBD2. Germline V gives CDR1 LGHNA, CDR2 YSLEER. The CDR3 has 15 residues. Unmatched junction bases numbered 4, after V lost 1 base and J lost 2 bases. The CDR3 is CASSQGRSGQETQYF. As DNA, the CDR3 is TGCGCCAGCAGCCAAGGCCGTAGCGGGCAAGAGACCCAGTACTTC.

The gene calls are TRBV7-2 and TRBJ2-2, with a possible D match to TRBD2 (5 bases). The CDR3 runs 12 residues. V was shortened by 5 bases and J by 7 bases, with 8 bases between the two germline ends. CDR1 and CDR2 (germline): SGHTA, FQGNSA. As DNA, the CDR3 is TGTGCCAGCAGCCGAGGAGGCGGGGAGCTGTTTTTT. This sequence encodes CASSRGGGELFF.

This clone was found a few times. This chain joins TRBV7-9 and TRBJ2-7; TRBD2 matches 7 bases. CDR1 and CDR2 (germline): SEHNR, FQNEAQ (reference sequence). Losses at the gene ends were 3 bases for V and 7 bases for J; bases not matched to a gene: 12. The CDR3 is 15 residues long. This chain's CDR3 is CASSFPSGPAGEQYF. The CDR3 nucleotides are TGTGCCAGCAGCTTTCCTAGCGGCCCGGCGGGGGAGCAGTACTTC.

The J gene is TRBJ1-2, the V gene TRBV10-1; D uncertain. With 0 bases removed from V and 4 bases from J, the gap between germline ends came to 6 bases. The germline V gene encodes CDR1 WNHNN and CDR2 SYGVQD (reference sequence). This CDR3 has 13 residues. For the CDR3, the DNA is TGCGCCAGCAGTGAGTCGACCAGCTATGGCTACACCTTC. Its translation is CASSESTSYGYTF.

This chain joins TRBV4-1 and TRBJ2-3; D is perhaps TRBD1 (5 bases). CDR3 length equals 15 residues. From germline, CDR1 is MGHRA and CDR2 YSYEKL. V lost 2 bases and J 8 bases, leaving 17 bases between the germline ends. The CDR3: CASSQSGSGRGTQYF. CDR3 bases: TGCGCCAGCAGCCAATCCGGGTCCGGAAGGGGTACGCAGTATTTT.

The chain carries TRBV7-9 and TRBJ2-5; 9 bases are shared with TRBD1. Germline V gene sequence: CDR1 SEHNR, CDR2 FQNEAQ (reference sequence). CDR3 length: 16 amino acids. The V gene end was trimmed by 3 bases and the J gene end by 1 base; junction bases not matched to a gene: 6. The CDR3 protein is CASSFTGQGTQETQYF. In nucleotides, the CDR3 is TGTGCCAGCAGCTTTACGGGACAGGGAACCCAAGAGACCCAGTACTTC.

The rearrangement links TRBV30 to TRBJ2-5; the D is unclear. With 1 base removed from V and 5 bases from J, the gap between germline ends came to 8 bases. The germline V gene encodes CDR1 GTSNPN and CDR2 SVGIG (reference sequence). This CDR3 spans 12 amino acids. The CDR3 region has the DNA TGTGCCTGGAGTGAGGGATGGGAGACCCAGTACTTC. This sequence encodes CAWSEGWETQYF.

The chain has TRBV5-6 and TRBJ1-5; 11 bases fit TRBD1. V was clipped by 2 bases and J by 6 bases; unmatched bases: 7. This CDR3 has 16 amino acids. Germline-derived CDR1 and CDR2 are SGHDT and YYEEEE. The CDR3 is CASSLWTGGAAQPQHF. CDR3 coding DNA: TGTGCCAGCAGCTTATGGACAGGGGGCGCGGCTCAGCCCCAGCATTTT.

This clone was counted between two and nine times. V is TRBV7-9 and J is TRBJ1-4, with D uncertain. Germline loops: CDR1 SEHNR, CDR2 FQNEAQ (reference sequence). Deletions cut 10 bases from V and 5 bases from J, with 14 bases between. CDR3 length equals 13 residues. The DNA of the CDR3 is TGTGCCACCCCGATAGAGGCGAATGAAAAACTGTTTTTT. Its translation: CATPIEANEKLFF.

V and J are TRBV30 and TRBJ2-3; possibly TRBD2 for D (6 bases). CDR1 and CDR2 from the germline V gene are GTSNPN and SVGIG (reference sequence). The CDR3 covers 14 residues. Trimming took off 4 bases at V and 0 bases at J, with 11 bases between the two ends. In nucleotides, the CDR3 is TGTGCCTGGACCGCCGGGACTAGCACAGATACGCAGTATTTT. This sequence encodes CAWTAGTSTDTQYF.

There are a few counts of this clone. The chain combines TRBV27 with TRBJ1-6; possible D gene TRBD1, 6 bases. From germline, CDR1 is MNHEY and CDR2 SMNVEV (reference sequence). V was clipped by 7 bases and J by 1 base, with 11 bases between them. The CDR3 totals 15 residues. The CDR3 DNA reads as TGTGCCAGCAATCCAGGGGTGTCCTATAATTCACCCCTCCACTTT. This translates into CASNPGVSYNSPLHF.

The sample holds a few counts of this clone. The chain links TRBV11-2 to TRBJ2-5; TRBD2 matches at 8 bases. The CDR3 consists of 13 residues. The J segment lost 5 bases and the V segment lost 3 bases, leaving 2 bases of the junction unmatched. In germline, CDR1 is SGHAT, CDR2 FQNNGV. The CDR3 reads CASSLGLVETQYF. The CDR3, as DNA: TGTGCCAGCAGCTTGGGACTAGTGGAGACCCAGTACTTC.

In the case of this clone: In the same sample, other DNA sequences code for this CDR3. V is TRBV7-6 and J is TRBJ2-3, with TRBD1 matching 8 bases. CDR1 is SGHVS and CDR2 is FNYEAQ in the germline V gene. Trimming at V came to 1 base and at J to 2 bases, leaving 5 bases not matched to a gene. The CDR3 totals 16 residues. The DNA for the CDR3 is TGTGCCAGCAGCTTAGACGCAGGGGGCAACACAGATACGCAGTATTTT. Translation gives CASSLDAGGNTDTQYF. Full variable domain (outside the CDR3, taken from reference TRBV7-6 and TRBJ2-3): GAGVSQSPRYKVTKRGQDVALRCDPISGHVSLYWYRQALGQGPEFLTYFNYEAQQDKSGLPNDRFSAERPEGSISTLTIQRTEQRDSAMYRCASSLDAGGNTDTQYFGPGTRLTVL.

The chain carries TRBV7-9 and TRBJ2-7, with D maybe TRBD2 (5 bases). The ends were cut back, 5 bases at V and 2 bases at J, with 7 bases in the middle. The CDR3 loop spans 12 amino acids. Germline V CDR1 and CDR2: SEHNR, FQNEAQ (reference sequence). DNA for the CDR3: TGTGCCAGCAGCCCCGGGGCCTACGAGCAGTACTTC. Translated, it gives CASSPGAYEQYF.

The gene calls are TRBV5-1 and TRBJ1-1; a weak D match, TRBD1 (5 bases). The CDR3 covers 13 residues. Deletions cut 4 bases from V and 2 bases from J, with 9 bases between. In germline, CDR1 is SGHRS, CDR2 YFSETQ. The DNA of the CDR3 is TGCGCCAGCAGCCGGGACTTTAACACTGAAGCTTTCTTT. It yields the protein CASSRDFNTEAFF. The variable domain in full, with the rest retrieved from reference TRBV5-1 and TRBJ1-1, is KAGVTQTPRYLIKTRGQQVTLSCSPISGHRSVSWYQQTPGQGLQFLFEYFSETQRNKGNFPGRFSGRQFSNSRSEMNVSTLELGDSALYLCASSRDFNTEAFFGQGTRLTVV.